This TCR beta chain originates from a study of cytomegalovirus exposure and HLA in healthy donors. Germline V CDR1 and CDR2: SGDLS, YYNGEE. Trimming took 0 bases from V and 2 from J, leaving 14 bases between them. The CDR3 consists of 16 residues. Study results and caveats: Apart from CMV serostatus, no immune exposure information was available. Presence/absence analyses rested on an assumption that sequencing depth was roughly uniform across donors.

Only one count was recorded for this clone. Its specificity is not known. PCR involved 60 Vbeta and 13 Jbeta primers. Profiling relied on immunoSEQ multiplex PCR, and the TCRdb table lists in-frame clones only, not all of them. The sample yields roughly 180,000 clones, roughly 80% seen once. The source is a male donor in good health and CMV-seronegative. The sequencing input was PBMCs. V usage is TRBV9 and J usage is TRBJ2-5, with D possibly matching TRBD2 (6 bases). CDR3 sequence (DNA): TGTGCCAGCAGCGTAGCTACAGCTGGGACTCAAGAGACCCAGTACTTC. Its protein is CASSVATAGTQETQYF.